This is a list of T cell receptor beta chains from one sample in a study of T cell repertoires and Cas9 in healthy adults. Sequencing used immunoSEQ multiplex PCR; TCRdb keeps in-frame clones, though not all of them. This sample has about 20,000 clones, with about 90% found just once. Sequencing was carried out using CD4+ effector T cells (CD127+, CD25-, CD137-, CD154-) from PBMCs; culture status not recorded. The origin of the receptors is a human donor in good health. The conserved cysteine and the conserved F or W are not part of the CDR3 here.

CDR3,V
ATSSRTGSYEQY,TRBV15
ASSEAPNNEQF,TRBV6-5
ASSPDGNYGYT,TRBV6-5
ASSLIINKQY,TRBV7-8
ASSARQGAWYEQY,TRBV6-5
ASSQVNLGFLETQY,TRBV4-1
SVRGDSGSYEQY,TRBV29-1
ASSPPPKTGPGYT,TRBV28
AWNRQGEFYNQPQH,TRBV30
ASLNRGERDEQF,TRBV19
ASSLGTGGWGNTEAF,TRBV7-2
ASSTLRGLTGGYT,TRBV28
ASSEAWSGYT,TRBV25-1
ASSFGLEQY,TRBV27
ASSFLSSKGPYEQY,TRBV27
ASSDSSSDLQGGTEAF,TRBV2
ASRITGALAKNIQY,TRBV2
ATMARETDTQY,TRBV10-3
ASSESKGSREETQY,TRBV10-1
ASSLALKRTETQY,TRBV5-1
ASSESVGYEQY,TRBV25-1
ASSVGENTEAF,TRBV2
ASSPPYGTGNTEAF,TRBV18
ASSFGGNFANYGYT,TRBV11-2
ASSFGQGRNNEQF,TRBV14
ASSFSYLEGEQY,TRBV28
ASSMGVTGNTIY,TRBV19
ASSISPTKVAEAF,TRBV19